This is a list of T cell receptor beta chains from one sample in a study of T cells expressing NK-cell markers. No DNA is given; TCRdb re-called the 5' RACE reads and lists each CDR3 protein once. Its clone listing holds over 200,000 distinct CDR3 sequences. The sequenced material came from blood T cells: a sorted CD56 or NKG2C T cell subset, CD4+ or CD8+ T cells, or bulk PBMC T cells (not recorded which). These TCRs come from a man aged 18 to 29 in good health. CDR3s include the opening cysteine and the closing phenylalanine or tryptophan. The order of the fields is V gene, J gene, CDR3 protein.

TRBV7-9	TRBJ2-1	CASSLKGLAGIREQFF
TRBV25-1	TRBJ2-7	CASSSRDSRYEQYF
TRBV10-3	TRBJ1-5	CAISELGGQPQHF
TRBV5-1	TRBJ2-5	CASSRTSGEETQYF
TRBV25-1	TRBJ1-1	CASSSLRGTEAFF
TRBV4-3	TRBJ2-1	CASSQGQTARFLGNEQFF
TRBV12-3/TRBV12-4	TRBJ2-3	CASSLTRNTDTQYF
TRBV12-3/TRBV12-4	TRBJ1-1	CASSFLLGQGNDEAFF
TRBV5-1	TRBJ2-5	CASSPRNGLGMETQYF
TRBV6-5	TRBJ2-1	CASSYSGPGLTSQFF
TRBV14	TRBJ1-6	CASSHGPERSYNSPLHF
TRBV27	TRBJ1-6	CASSRVGSGSPLHF
TRBV7-2	TRBJ2-1	CASSFGLAGVGGGIKFF
TRBV10-2	TRBJ1-2	CASSESHISYTF
TRBV20-1	TRBJ1-1	CSARDRPSGAYRNTEAFF
TRBV20-1	TRBJ1-2	CSARIQGSDNYGYTF
TRBV6-5	TRBJ1-2	CASSWDRGIYGYTF
TRBV5-1	TRBJ2-3	CASSLGTAGSTDTQYF
TRBV7-8	TRBJ2-1	CASSLLPSGSSYNEQFF
TRBV12-3/TRBV12-4	TRBJ2-5	CASSLKGGEETQYF
TRBV6-2/TRBV6-3	TRBJ2-2	CASSFQPNTGELFF
TRBV7-8	TRBJ2-7	CASSLAGTAISYEQYF
TRBV5-1	TRBJ2-5	CASSSGQGGFFETQYF
TRBV7-2	TRBJ1-6	CASNAYNSPLHF
TRBV18	TRBJ2-2	CASSPGFDSGELFF
TRBV18	TRBJ2-7	CASSPALGTTYEQYF
TRBV24-1	TRBJ2-5	CATSDPASGQETQYF
TRBV7-2	TRBJ2-1	CASSYTSGYNEQFF
TRBV5-1	TRBJ1-2	CASSLGQANYGYTF
TRBV4-2	TRBJ2-3	CASSQGTSVPEPDTQYF
TRBV29-1	TRBJ2-5	CSVRREFGRETQYF
TRBV29-1	TRBJ2-2	CSVVSGARELFF
TRBV20-1	TRBJ1-1	CSASRGYTEAFF
TRBV12-3/TRBV12-4	TRBJ2-2	CASSFGTGGVRGTGELFF